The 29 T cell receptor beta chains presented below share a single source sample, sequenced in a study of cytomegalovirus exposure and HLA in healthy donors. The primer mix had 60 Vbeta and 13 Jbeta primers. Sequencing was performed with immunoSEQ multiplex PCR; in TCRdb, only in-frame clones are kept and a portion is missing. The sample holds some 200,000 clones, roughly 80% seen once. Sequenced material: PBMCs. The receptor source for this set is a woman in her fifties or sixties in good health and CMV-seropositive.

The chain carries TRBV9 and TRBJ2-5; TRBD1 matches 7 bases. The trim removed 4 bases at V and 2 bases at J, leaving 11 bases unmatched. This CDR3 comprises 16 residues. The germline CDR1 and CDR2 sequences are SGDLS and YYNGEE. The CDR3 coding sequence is TGTGCCAGCAGCCCCAGTGTAGGGGGCGCACAAGAGACCCAGTACTTC. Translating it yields CASSPSVGGAQETQYF.

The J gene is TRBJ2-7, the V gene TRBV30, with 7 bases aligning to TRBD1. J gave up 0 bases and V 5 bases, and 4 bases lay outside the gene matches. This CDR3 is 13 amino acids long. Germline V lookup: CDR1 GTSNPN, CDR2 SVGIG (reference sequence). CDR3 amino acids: CAWEDRNSYEQYF. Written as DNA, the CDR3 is TGTGCCTGGGAGGACAGGAACTCCTACGAGCAGTACTTC.

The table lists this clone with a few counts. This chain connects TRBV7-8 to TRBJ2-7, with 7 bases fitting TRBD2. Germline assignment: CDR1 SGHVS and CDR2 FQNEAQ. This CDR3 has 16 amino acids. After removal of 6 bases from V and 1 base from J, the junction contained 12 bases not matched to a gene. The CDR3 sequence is CASRGGWREPSYEQYF. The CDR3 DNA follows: TGTGCCAGCAGGGGAGGCTGGCGGGAGCCTTCCTACGAGCAGTACTTC.

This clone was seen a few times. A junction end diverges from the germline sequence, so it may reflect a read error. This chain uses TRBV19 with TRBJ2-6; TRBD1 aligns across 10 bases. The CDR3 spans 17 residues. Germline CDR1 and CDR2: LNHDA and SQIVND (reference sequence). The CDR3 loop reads CASSAGTGVSGANGLTF. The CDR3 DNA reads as TGTGCCAGTAGTGCAGGGACAGGGGTTTCTGGGGCCAACGGCCTGACTTTC.

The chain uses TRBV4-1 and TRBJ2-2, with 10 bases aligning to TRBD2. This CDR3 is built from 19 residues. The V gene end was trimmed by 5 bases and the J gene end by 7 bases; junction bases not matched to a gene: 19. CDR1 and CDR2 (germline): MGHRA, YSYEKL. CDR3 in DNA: TGCGCCAGCAGCTATCCTGGCCTAGCGGGAGCCCAAGTGAGCGGGGAGCTGTTTTTT. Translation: CASSYPGLAGAQVSGELFF.

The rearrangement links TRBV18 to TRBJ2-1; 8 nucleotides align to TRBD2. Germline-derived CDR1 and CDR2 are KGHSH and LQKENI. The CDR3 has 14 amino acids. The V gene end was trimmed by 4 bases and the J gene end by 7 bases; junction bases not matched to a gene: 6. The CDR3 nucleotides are TGTGCCAGCTCACTGCAGCGGGAGTCTAATGAGCAGTTCTTC. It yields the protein CASSLQRESNEQFF.

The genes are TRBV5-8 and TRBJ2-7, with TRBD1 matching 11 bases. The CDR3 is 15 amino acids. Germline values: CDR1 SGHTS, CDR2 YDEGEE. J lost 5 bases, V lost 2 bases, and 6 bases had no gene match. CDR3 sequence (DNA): TGTGCCAGCAGCTTAAGGACAGGGGGCTGGCACGAGCAGTACTTC. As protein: CASSLRTGGWHEQYF.

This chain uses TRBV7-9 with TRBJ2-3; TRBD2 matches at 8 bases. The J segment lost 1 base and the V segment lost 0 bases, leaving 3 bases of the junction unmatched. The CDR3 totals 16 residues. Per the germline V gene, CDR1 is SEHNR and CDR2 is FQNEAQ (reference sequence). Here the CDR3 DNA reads TGTGCCAGCAGCTTAGCTAGCGGGATTGGCACAGATACGCAGTATTTT. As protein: CASSLASGIGTDTQYF.

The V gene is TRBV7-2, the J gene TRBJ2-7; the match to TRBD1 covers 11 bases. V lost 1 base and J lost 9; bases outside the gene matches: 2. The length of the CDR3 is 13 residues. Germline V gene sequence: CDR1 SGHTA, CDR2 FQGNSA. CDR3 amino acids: CASSLGDRGTQYF. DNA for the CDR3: TGTGCCAGCAGCTTAGGGGACAGGGGGACGCAGTACTTC. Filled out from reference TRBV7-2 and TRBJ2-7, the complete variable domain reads GAGVSQSPSNKVTEKGKDVELRCDPISGHTALYWYRQSLGQGLEFLIYFQGNSAPDKSGLPSDRFSAERTGGSVSTLTIQRTQQEDSAVYLCASSLGDRGTQYFGPGTRLTVT.

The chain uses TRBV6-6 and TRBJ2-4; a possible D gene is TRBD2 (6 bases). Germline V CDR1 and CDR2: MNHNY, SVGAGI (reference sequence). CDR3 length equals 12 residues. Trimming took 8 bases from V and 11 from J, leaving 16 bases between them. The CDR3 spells CASGLPLEVQYF. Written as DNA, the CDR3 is TGTGCCAGCGGACTACCCCTTGAGGTTCAGTACTTC.

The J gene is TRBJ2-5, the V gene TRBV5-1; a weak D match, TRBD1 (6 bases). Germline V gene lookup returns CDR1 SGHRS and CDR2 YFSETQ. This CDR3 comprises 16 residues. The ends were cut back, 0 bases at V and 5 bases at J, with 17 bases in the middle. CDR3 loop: CASSLAGDTNAETQYF. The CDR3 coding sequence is TGCGCCAGCAGCTTGGCCGGGGACACTAACGCGGAGACCCAGTACTTC.

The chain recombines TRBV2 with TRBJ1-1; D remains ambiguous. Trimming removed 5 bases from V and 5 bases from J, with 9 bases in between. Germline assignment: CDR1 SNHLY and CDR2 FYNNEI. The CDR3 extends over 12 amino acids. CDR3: CASSLVGTEAFF. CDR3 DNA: TGTGCCAGCAGTCTGGTCGGGACTGAAGCTTTCTTT.

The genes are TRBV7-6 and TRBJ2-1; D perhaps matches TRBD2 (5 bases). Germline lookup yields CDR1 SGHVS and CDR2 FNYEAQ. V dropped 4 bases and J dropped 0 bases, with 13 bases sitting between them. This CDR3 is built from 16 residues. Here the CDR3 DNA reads TGTGCCAGCAGCTCCCTTAGAGGGAGCTCCTACAATGAGCAGTTCTTC. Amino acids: CASSSLRGSSYNEQFF.

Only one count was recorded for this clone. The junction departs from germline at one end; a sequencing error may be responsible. CDR3 region: CASGTQTGESIF. CDR3 nucleotide sequence: TGTGCCAGCGGTACCCAAACAGGGGAATCGATCTTC. The rearrangement links TRBV27 to TRBJ2-1, with TRBD1 identical over 7 bases. Germline CDR1 MNHEY, CDR2 SMNVEV (reference sequence). CDR3 length equals 12 residues.

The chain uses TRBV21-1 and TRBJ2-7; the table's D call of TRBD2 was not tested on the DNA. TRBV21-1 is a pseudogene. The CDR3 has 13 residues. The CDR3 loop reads CASSRRQPYEQYF. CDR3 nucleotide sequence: TGTGCCAGCAGCCGGCGGCAGCCCTACGAGCAGTACTTC.

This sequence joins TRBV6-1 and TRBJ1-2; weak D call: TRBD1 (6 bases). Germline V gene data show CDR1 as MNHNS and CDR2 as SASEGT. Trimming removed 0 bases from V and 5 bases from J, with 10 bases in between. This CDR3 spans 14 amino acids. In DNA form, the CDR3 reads TGTGCCAGCAGTGAAGCGCTAACAGGGTATGGCTACACCTTC. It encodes CASSEALTGYGYTF.

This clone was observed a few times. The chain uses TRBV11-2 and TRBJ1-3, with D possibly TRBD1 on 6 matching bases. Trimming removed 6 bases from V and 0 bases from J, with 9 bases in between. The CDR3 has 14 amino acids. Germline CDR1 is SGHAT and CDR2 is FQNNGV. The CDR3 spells CASRTGNSGNTIYF. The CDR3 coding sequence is TGTGCCAGCAGAACAGGGAACTCTGGAAACACCATATATTTT.

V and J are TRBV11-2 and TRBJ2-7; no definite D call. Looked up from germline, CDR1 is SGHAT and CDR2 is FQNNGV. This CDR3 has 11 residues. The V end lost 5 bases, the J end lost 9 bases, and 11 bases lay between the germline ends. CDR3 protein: CASSDGPRQYF. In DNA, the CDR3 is TGTGCCAGCAGCGATGGGCCTCGGCAGTACTTC.

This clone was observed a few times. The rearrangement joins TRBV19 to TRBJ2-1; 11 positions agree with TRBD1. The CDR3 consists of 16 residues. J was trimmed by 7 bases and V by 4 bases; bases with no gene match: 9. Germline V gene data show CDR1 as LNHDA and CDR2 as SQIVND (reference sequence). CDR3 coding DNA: TGTGCCAGTAGTAAACTACGGGACAGGGGGAGAAATGAGCAGTTCTTC. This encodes CASSKLRDRGRNEQFF. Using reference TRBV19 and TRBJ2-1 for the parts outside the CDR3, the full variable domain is DGGITQSPKYLFRKEGQNVTLSCEQNLNHDAMYWYRQDPGQGLRLIYYSQIVNDFQKGDIAEGYSVSREKKESFPLTVTSAQKNPTAFYLCASSKLRDRGRNEQFFGPGTRLTVL.

This CDR3 is CASRGGQGNNEQFF. For the CDR3, the DNA is TGTGCCAGCAGAGGAGGACAGGGTAATAATGAGCAGTTCTTC. V usage is TRBV28 and J usage is TRBJ2-1; 8 nucleotides align to TRBD1. The CDR3 runs 14 residues. V was pared by 6 bases and J by 7 bases, with 8 bases of the junction left unmatched. The germline CDR1 and CDR2 sequences are MDHEN and SYDVKM.

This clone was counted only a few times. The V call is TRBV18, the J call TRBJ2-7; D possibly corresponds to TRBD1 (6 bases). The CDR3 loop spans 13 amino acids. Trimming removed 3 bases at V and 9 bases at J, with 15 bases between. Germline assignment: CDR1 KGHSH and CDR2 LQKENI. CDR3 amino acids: CASSPGADMGQYF. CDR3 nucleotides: TGTGCCAGCTCACCGGGGGCGGACATGGGGCAGTACTTC.

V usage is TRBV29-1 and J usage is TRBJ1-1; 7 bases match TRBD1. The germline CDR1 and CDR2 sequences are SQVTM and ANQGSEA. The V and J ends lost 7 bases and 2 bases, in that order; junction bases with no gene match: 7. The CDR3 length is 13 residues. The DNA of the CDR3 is TGCAGCGCTAGGACAGGACTCAACACTGAAGCTTTCTTT. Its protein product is CSARTGLNTEAFF.

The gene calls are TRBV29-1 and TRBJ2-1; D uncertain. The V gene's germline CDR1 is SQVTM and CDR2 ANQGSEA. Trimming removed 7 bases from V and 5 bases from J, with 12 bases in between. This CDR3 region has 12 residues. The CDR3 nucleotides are TGCAGCGGAATTGAGCCGAACAATGAGCAGTTCTTC. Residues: CSGIEPNNEQFF.

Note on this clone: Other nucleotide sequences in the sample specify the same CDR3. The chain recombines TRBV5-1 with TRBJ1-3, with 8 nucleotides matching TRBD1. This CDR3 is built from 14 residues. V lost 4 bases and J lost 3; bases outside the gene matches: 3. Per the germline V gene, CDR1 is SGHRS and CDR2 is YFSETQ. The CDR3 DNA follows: TGCGCCAGCAGCCTCGGACAGGGTGGAAACACCATATATTTT. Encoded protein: CASSLGQGGNTIYF.

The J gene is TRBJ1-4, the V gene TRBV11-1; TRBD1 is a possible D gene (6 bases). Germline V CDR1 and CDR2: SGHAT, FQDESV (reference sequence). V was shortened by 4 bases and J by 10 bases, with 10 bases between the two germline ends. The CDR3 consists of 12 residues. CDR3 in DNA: TGTGCCAGCAGCTCGGACAGACGAAAACTGTTTTTT. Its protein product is CASSSDRRKLFF.

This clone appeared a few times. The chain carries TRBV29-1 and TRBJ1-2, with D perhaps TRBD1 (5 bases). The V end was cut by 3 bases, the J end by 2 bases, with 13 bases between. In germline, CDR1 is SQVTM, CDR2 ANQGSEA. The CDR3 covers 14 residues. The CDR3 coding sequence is TGCAGCGTTGACCCCCCCCGGGGGAACTATGGCTACACCTTC. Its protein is CSVDPPRGNYGYTF.

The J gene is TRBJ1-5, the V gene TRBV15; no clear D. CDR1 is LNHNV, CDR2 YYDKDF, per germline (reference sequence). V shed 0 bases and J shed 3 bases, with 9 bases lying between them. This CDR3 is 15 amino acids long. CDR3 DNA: TGTGCCACCAGCAGAGATCGCGGGAACAATCAGCCCCAGCATTTT. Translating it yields CATSRDRGNNQPQHF.

This CDR3 is CAISESPGGNSPLHF. Here the CDR3 DNA reads TGTGCCATCAGTGAGTCCCCAGGGGGCAATTCACCCCTCCACTTT. V is TRBV10-3 and J is TRBJ1-6, with 8 bases aligning to TRBD1. Germline trimming cut 0 bases from V and 7 bases from J; bases unmatched to any gene: 2. Germline values: CDR1 ENHRY, CDR2 SYGVKD. The CDR3 has 15 residues.

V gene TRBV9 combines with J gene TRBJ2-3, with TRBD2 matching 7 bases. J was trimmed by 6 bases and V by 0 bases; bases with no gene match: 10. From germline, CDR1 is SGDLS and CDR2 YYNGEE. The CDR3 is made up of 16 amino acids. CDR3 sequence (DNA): TGTGCCAGCAGCGTAGGGCTAGCGGTCGGGGAGGATACGCAGTATTTT. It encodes CASSVGLAVGEDTQYF. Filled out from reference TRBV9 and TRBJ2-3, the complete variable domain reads DSGVTQTPKHLITATGQRVTLRCSPRSGDLSVYWYQQSLDQGLQFLIQYYNGEERAKGNILERFSAQQFPDLHSELNLSSLELGDSALYFCASSVGLAVGEDTQYFGPGTRLTVL.